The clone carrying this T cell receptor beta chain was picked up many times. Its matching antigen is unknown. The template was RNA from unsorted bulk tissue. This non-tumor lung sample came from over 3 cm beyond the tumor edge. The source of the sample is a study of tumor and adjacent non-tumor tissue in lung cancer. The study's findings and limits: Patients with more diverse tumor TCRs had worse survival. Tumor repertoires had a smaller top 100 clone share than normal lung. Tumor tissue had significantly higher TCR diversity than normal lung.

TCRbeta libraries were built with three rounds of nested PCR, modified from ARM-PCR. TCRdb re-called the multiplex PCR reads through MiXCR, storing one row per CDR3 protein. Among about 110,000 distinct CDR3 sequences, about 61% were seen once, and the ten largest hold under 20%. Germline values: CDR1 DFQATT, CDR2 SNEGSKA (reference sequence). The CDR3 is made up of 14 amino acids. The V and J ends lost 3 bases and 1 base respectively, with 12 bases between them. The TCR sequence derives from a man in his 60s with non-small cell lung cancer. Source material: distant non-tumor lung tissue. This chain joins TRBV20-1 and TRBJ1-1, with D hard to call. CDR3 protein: CSASETPANTEAFF. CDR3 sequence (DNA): TGCAGTGCTAGCGAAACTCCGGCGAACACTGAAGCTTTCTTT.